This T cell receptor beta chain was obtained from a study of T cells in Graves' hyperthyroidism and ophthalmopathy. Regarding the study as a whole: Among thyroid clonotypes expanded above 0.001, most also appeared in blood.

This clonotype has only a few counts. Antigen specificity is unknown. TCR beta CDR3 sequences were amplified from RNA transcripts. When the TCR CDR3 underwent first-round RT-PCR, the HTBI primer set was used. MiXCR, run by TCRdb on the multiplex PCR reads, gives a single entry per CDR3 protein. Counted here are approximately 420,000 distinct CDR3 sequences, roughly 13% occurring once; the ten biggest clones make up 5% to 6%. This CDR3 comprises 13 residues. The germline CDR1 and CDR2 sequences are ENHRY and SYGVKD. The V and J ends lost 10 bases and 4 bases, in that order; junction bases with no gene match: 9. Uncontrolled infection, other autoimmune disease, pregnancy or lactation led to exclusion. PBMCs were derived from around 10 ml fresh peripheral blood.

The sequence was obtained from a woman aged 18-29 years with Graves' hyperthyroidism. Sequenced material: blood. This chain uses TRBV10-3 with TRBJ1-1, with 7 bases fitting TRBD1. The CDR3 coding sequence is TGTGCCACACAAACGGACAGGCTCACTGAAGCTTTCTTT. Translation: CATQTDRLTEAFF.